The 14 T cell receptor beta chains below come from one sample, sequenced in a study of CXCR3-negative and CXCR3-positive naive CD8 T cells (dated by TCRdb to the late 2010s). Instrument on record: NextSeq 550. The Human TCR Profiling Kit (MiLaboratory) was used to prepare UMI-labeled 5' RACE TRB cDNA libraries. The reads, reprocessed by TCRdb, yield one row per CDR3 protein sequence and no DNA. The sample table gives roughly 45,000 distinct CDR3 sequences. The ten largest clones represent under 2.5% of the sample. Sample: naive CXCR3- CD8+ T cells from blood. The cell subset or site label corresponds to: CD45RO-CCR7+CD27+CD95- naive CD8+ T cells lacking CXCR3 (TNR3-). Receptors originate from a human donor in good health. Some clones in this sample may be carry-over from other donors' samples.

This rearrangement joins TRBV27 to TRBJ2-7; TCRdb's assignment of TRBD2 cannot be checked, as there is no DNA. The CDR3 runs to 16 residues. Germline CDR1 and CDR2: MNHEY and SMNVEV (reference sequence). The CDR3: CASSFTGTSGTYEQYF.

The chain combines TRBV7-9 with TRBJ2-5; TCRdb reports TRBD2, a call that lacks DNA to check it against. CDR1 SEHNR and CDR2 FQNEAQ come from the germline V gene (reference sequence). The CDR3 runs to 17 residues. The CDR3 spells CASSPHGLAGNQETQYF.

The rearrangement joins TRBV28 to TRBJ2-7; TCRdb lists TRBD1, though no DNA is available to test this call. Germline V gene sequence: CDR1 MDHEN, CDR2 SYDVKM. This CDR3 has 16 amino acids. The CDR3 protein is CASSHPTGLRTYEQYF.

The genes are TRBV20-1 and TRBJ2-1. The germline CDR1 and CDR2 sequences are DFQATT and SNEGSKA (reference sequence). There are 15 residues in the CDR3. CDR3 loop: CSARGVLAILHEQFF.

This chain's CDR3 is CSVVHSHEQYF. V and J are TRBV29-1 and TRBJ2-7. The CDR3 has 11 amino acids. Germline CDR1 reads SQVTM; CDR2 reads ANQGSEA.

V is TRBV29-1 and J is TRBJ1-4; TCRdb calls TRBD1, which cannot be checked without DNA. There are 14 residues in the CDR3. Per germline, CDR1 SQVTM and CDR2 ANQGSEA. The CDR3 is CSVDVWGTNEKLFF.

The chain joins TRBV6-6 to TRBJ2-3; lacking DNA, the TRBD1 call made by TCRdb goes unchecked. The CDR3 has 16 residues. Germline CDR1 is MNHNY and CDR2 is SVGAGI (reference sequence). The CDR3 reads CASRPGGTGVTDTQYF.

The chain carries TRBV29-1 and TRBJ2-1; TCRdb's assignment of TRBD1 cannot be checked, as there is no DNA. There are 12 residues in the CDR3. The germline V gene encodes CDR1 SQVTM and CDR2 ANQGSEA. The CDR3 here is CSLRGPYNEQFF.

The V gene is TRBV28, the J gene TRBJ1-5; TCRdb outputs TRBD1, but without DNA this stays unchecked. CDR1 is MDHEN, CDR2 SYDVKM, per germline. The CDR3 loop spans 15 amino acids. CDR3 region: CASRTGQGYDQPQHF.

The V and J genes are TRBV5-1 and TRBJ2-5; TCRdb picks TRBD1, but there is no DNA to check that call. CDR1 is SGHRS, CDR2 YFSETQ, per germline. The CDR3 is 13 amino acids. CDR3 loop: CASSEDSKETQYF.

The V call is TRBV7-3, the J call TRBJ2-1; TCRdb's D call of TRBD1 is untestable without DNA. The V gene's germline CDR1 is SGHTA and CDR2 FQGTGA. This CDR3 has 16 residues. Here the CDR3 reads CASSLTGGLSYNEQFF.

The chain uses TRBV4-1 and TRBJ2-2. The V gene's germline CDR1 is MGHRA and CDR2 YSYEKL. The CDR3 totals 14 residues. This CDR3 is CASSQEVSTGELFF.

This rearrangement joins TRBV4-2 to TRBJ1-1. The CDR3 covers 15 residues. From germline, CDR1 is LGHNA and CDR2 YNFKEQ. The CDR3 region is CASSRTGLSNTEAFF.

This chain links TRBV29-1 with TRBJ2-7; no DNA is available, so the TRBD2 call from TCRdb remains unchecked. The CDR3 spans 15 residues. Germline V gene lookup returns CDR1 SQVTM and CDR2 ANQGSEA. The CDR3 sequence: CSVGLKGHPSYEQYF.